These 5 T cell receptor beta chains were sequenced from one sample in a study of tissue T cells after allogeneic stem cell transplantation. Only in-frame clones appear in the TCRdb table, and some are missing; sequencing was by immunoSEQ multiplex PCR. Among thousands of clones listed, around 43% were seen once. Regarding time point: mouse harvest day 7 after allogeneic transplant. Mouse grafts combined 10^7 T-cell-depleted bone marrow cells with 10^6 splenic CD5+ T cells. Source material: skin. The receptor set was obtained from a female BALB/c mouse given C57BL/6 T cells with graft-versus-host disease after an allogeneic hematopoietic cell transplant.

This clone was found a few times. Gene names refer to mouse genes. The CDR3 loop reads CASSLGWGSSAETLYF. CDR3 DNA (partial): TGTGCCAGCAGTTTAGGCTGGGGGAGTAGTGCAGAAACGCTGTAT. This sequence joins TRBV15 and TRBJ2-3; 7 bases are shared with TRBD2. The read ends 1 residue before the CDR3 terminus; that terminus is restored from the germline J gene. V shed 1 base, J shed 0 bases, and the junction held 4 bases outside the gene matches. Germline CDR1 reads SGHND; CDR2 reads FRSKSL. CDR3 length: 16 amino acids. Together with reference TRBV15 and TRBJ2-3, the CDR3 gives the full variable domain: DAGVTQTPRHEVAEKGQTIILKCEPVSGHNDLFWYRQTKIQGLELLSYFRSKSLMEDGGAFKDRFKAEMLNSSFSTLKIQPTEPKDSAVYLCASSLGWGSSAETLYFGSGTRLTVL.

Worth noting for this clone: Germline and genes: mouse. The read is 1 residue too short to cover the CDR3 end, so that end is filled in from the germline J gene. V usage is TRBV26 and J usage is TRBJ2-7; 9 nucleotides align to TRBD1. Unmatched junction bases numbered 5, after V lost 4 bases and J lost 4 bases. The germline V gene encodes CDR1 KGHPV and CDR2 FQNQEV (reference sequence). The CDR3 runs to 14 residues. CDR3 residues: CASSHGTGSYEQYF. The CDR3 DNA, read in part, is TGTGCCAGCAGTCACGGGACAGGGAGTTATGAACAGTAC.

This clone has just a few counts. The gene names here belong to mouse. The CDR3 goes on 1 residue after the read ends, and that part is filled in from the germline J gene. The chain couples TRBV3 to TRBJ2-7, with 7 bases fitting TRBD2. CDR3 length: 14 residues. The germline V gene encodes CDR1 SNHLY and CDR2 FYNGKV (reference sequence). Losses at the gene ends were 3 bases for V and 1 base for J; bases not matched to a gene: 3. The CDR3 loop reads CASSFGWGSYEQYF. The covered CDR3 bases are TGTGCCAGCAGCTTTGGCTGGGGGTCCTATGAACAGTAC.

On this clone: Here the gene names and germline are mouse. The read terminates 1 residue ahead of where the CDR3 ends, so the germline J gene completes it. V and J are TRBV4 and TRBJ2-1; 10 bases map to TRBD2. Germline values: CDR1 LGHDT, CDR2 YNNKQL (reference sequence). This CDR3 spans 16 amino acids. Germline trimming cut 3 bases from V and 1 base from J; bases unmatched to any gene: 3. CDR3 residues: CASSYRDWGNYAEQFF. The sequenced part of the CDR3 DNA is TGTGCCAGCAGCTACAGGGACTGGGGAAACTATGCTGAGCAGTTC.

For this clone: The listed genes are named as in mouse. The read terminates 1 residue ahead of where the CDR3 ends, so the germline J gene completes it. V gene TRBV20 combines with J gene TRBJ2-5, with a tentative D call TRBD1 (5 bases). Germline V gene data show CDR1 as GFQATS and CDR2 as STVNSAI. V was shortened by 7 bases and J by 5 bases, with 13 bases between the two germline ends. The CDR3 loop spans 12 amino acids. The DNA read from the CDR3 is TGTGGTGTGTCAGGGTCGGGAGACACCCAGTAC. Amino acid sequence: CGVSGSGDTQY. The entire CDR3 is CGVSGSGDTQYF.